One sample yielded the 29 T cell receptor beta chains listed below, sequenced in a study of blood T cells in healthy people across ages. A J-beta primer mix and a sample-barcoded 5' primer were used in a second PCR of roughly 7 to 12 cycles. TCRdb redid the calling of the 5' RACE reads with MiXCR, one entry per CDR3 protein. This table has about 630,000 distinct CDR3 sequences, roughly 20% appearing once. The source material was blood. These receptors all come from a man in his 70s in good health.

This clonotype has ten or more counts. The genes are TRBV10-3 and TRBJ2-2; D is possibly TRBD2 (5 bases). The germline V and J ends were trimmed by 7 bases and 4 bases, with 16 bases remaining between them. CDR3 size: 15 residues. In germline, CDR1 is ENHRY, CDR2 SYGVKD. In nucleotides, the CDR3 is TGTGCCATCACCGCAGACGGCGGGCTCACCGGGGAGCTGTTTTTT. This gives the protein CAITADGGLTGELFF.

The table lists this clonotype with a few counts. A junction boundary mismatches the germline segment, possibly from a read error. V usage is TRBV7-9 and J usage is TRBJ1-4, with D unresolved. The V gene's germline CDR1 is SEHNR and CDR2 FQNEAQ (reference sequence). The CDR3 is 15 residues long. CDR3 protein: CASSLDRPTNEKLFF. CDR3 bases: TGTGCCAGCAGCTTAGACAGACCAACTAATGAAAAGCTGTTTTTT.

The chain has TRBV7-9 and TRBJ2-5; TRBD1 matches at 9 bases. The DNA matches TRBJ2-7 better at its end, which makes the J call doubtful. The germline CDR1 and CDR2 sequences are SEHNR and FQNEAQ (reference sequence). The CDR3 covers 15 residues. CDR3 in DNA: TGTGCCAGCAGCCAACCGGGACAGGGCCTCCTCGAGCAGTACTTC. It codes for CASSQPGQGLLEQYF.

This clonotype was seen only a few times. The V call is TRBV6-5, the J call TRBJ2-7, with D tentatively TRBD1 or TRBD2 (7 bases each). V lost 0 bases, J lost 2 bases, and 23 bases lay in between. This CDR3 region has 19 residues. Germline V gene sequence: CDR1 MNHEY, CDR2 SVGAGI. The chain's CDR3 is CASSYSYVRGGKEAYEQYF. CDR3 bases: TGTGCCAGCAGTTACTCGTACGTCAGGGGGGGTAAAGAAGCCTACGAGCAGTACTTC.

Regarding this clonotype: The junction departs from the called germline gene at one end, perhaps through a read error. The chain couples TRBV18 to TRBJ2-1; TRBD1 aligns across 10 bases. The V gene's germline CDR1 is KGHSH and CDR2 LQKENI. The CDR3 spans 16 residues. The CDR3, as DNA: TGTGCCAGCTCACGGGGACAGGGGCCCTCCTGCAATGAGCAGTTCTTC. Translation: CASSRGQGPSCNEQFF.

The chain has TRBV10-3 and TRBJ1-1, with 7 bases matching TRBD1. Germline V gene data show CDR1 as ENHRY and CDR2 as SYGVKD. The CDR3 is 14 residues long. J lost 0 bases, V lost 4 bases, and 2 bases had no gene match. CDR3 DNA: TGTGCCATCAGTGCGGGACAGATGAACACTGAAGCTTTCTTT. Protein product: CAISAGQMNTEAFF.

This clonotype was picked up many times. The V and J genes are TRBV10-1 and TRBJ2-3, with 7 bases matching TRBD2. The CDR3 loop spans 16 amino acids. Trimming cost V 10 bases and J 2 bases; bases outside gene matches: 15. Germline lookup yields CDR1 WNHNN and CDR2 SYGVQD (reference sequence). The CDR3 bases are TGCGCCATCCCCGGGGCTAGCGGAAAAATCACAGATACGCAGTATTTT. Residues: CAIPGASGKITDTQYF.

This chain uses TRBV7-9 with TRBJ2-1, with D hard to call. The germline CDR1 and CDR2 sequences are SEHNR and FQNEAQ (reference sequence). The CDR3 runs to 13 residues. The V end lost 5 bases, the J end lost 6 bases, and 11 bases lay between the germline ends. CDR3 in DNA: TGTGCCAGCAGCCAAACCGGCCGCAATGAGCAGTTCTTC. Translation: CASSQTGRNEQFF.

The genes are TRBV28 and TRBJ2-1, with 7 bases fitting TRBD2. The end of the DNA is better explained by TRBJ2-7, so the J call may be wrong. The CDR3 spans 15 residues. CDR1 MDHEN and CDR2 SYDVKM come from the germline V gene. DNA of the CDR3: TGTGCCAGCAGTCCCTCCGCGGGAGCACTGGTCGAGCAGTACTTC. Translated, it gives CASSPSAGALVEQYF.

The rearrangement joins TRBV3-1 to TRBJ2-1; 7 bases are shared with TRBD1. The CDR3 has 17 amino acids. V gave up 1 base and J gave up 5 bases; unmatched junction bases: 11. CDR1 is LGHDT, CDR2 YNNKEL, per germline (reference sequence). CDR3 sequence (DNA): TGTGCCAGCAGCCAAGTTTTCACAGGGGCGTACAACAATGAGCAGTTCTTC. Residues: CASSQVFTGAYNNEQFF.

As to this clonotype: Germline and junction disagree at one end, which may indicate a read error. The J gene is TRBJ2-7, the V gene TRBV7-2; the D is unclear. This CDR3 is built from 13 residues. The germline CDR1 and CDR2 sequences are SGHTA and FQGNSA. CDR3 protein: CASSFPPTDEQYF. Here the CDR3 DNA reads TGTGCCAGTAGCTTCCCTCCTACGGACGAGCAGTACTTC.

The chain recombines TRBV13 with TRBJ2-1, with 11 bases fitting TRBD2. The CDR3 runs 18 residues. Germline V gene data show CDR1 as PRHDT and CDR2 as FYEKMQ (reference sequence). The trim removed 0 bases at V and 1 base at J, leaving 5 bases unmatched. CDR3 nucleotide sequence: TGTGCCAGCAGCTTAGGTGGTAGCGGGAGGGCGTCCTACAATGAGCAGTTCTTC. This translates into CASSLGGSGRASYNEQFF.

This clonotype was observed at least ten times. The chain has TRBV28 and TRBJ2-3, with TRBD2 matching 12 bases. The V gene's germline CDR1 is MDHEN and CDR2 SYDVKM. CDR3 length equals 17 residues. Losses at the gene ends were 4 bases for V and 3 bases for J; bases not matched to a gene: 8. The CDR3 spells CASSSRTSGKTTDTQYF. Written as DNA, the CDR3 is TGTGCCAGCAGTTCCCGGACTAGCGGGAAAACGACAGATACGCAGTATTTT.

This clonotype was counted between two and nine times. The chain carries TRBV9 and TRBJ2-3, with 10 bases matching TRBD2. J was trimmed by 1 base and V by 3 bases; bases with no gene match: 2. Germline V gene lookup returns CDR1 SGDLS and CDR2 YYNGEE. CDR3 length equals 15 residues. CDR3 in amino acids: CASSEGLARTDTQYF. The DNA for the CDR3 is TGTGCCAGCAGCGAGGGACTAGCGCGCACAGATACGCAGTATTTT.

V gene TRBV5-1 combines with J gene TRBJ2-5; 10 bases are a match to TRBD2. The J call may be wrong; the DNA end is better matched by TRBJ2-1. Germline values: CDR1 SGHRS, CDR2 YFSETQ. The CDR3 is 14 residues long. In nucleotides, the CDR3 is TGCGCCAGCAACATCGCTAGCGGGAGAGACGAGCAGTTCTTC. It yields the protein CASNIASGRDEQFF.

This clonotype was picked up a small number of times. The rearrangement uses TRBV12-3 or TRBV12-4 and TRBJ2-1; TRBD2 matches at 9 bases. Trimming at V came to 6 bases and at J to 6 bases, leaving 9 bases not matched to a gene. This CDR3 is built from 15 residues. The CDR3 region is CASSPPGLASNEQFF. For the CDR3, the DNA is TGTGCCAGCAGCCCACCGGGACTAGCTAGCAATGAGCAGTTCTTC.

There are a few counts of this clonotype. The chain carries TRBV18 and TRBJ1-2; TRBD1 matches 9 bases. V was pared by 1 base and J by 6 bases, with 0 bases of the junction left unmatched. Germline CDR1 is KGHSH and CDR2 is LQKENI. There are 13 residues in the CDR3. The CDR3 loop is CASSPRQGDGYTF. The DNA of the CDR3 is TGTGCCAGCTCACCACGACAGGGGGATGGCTACACCTTC.

This chain uses TRBV20-1 with TRBJ2-4; perhaps TRBD1 as D (6 bases). Trimming removed 2 bases from V and 5 bases from J, with 10 bases in between. The CDR3 is 13 residues long. Germline-derived CDR1 and CDR2 are DFQATT and SNEGSKA (reference sequence). The chain's CDR3 is CSARQDRQNIQYF. The CDR3 nucleotides read TGCAGTGCTAGACAGGACAGACAAAACATTCAGTACTTC.

This clonotype was seen more than once but under ten times. The rearrangement links TRBV18 to TRBJ1-1; perhaps TRBD1 as D (6 bases). The germline V gene has CDR1 KGHSH and CDR2 LQKENI. Between the trimmed V and J ends, which lost 3 bases and 7 bases, there was a span of 12 bases. The CDR3 totals 13 residues. The CDR3: CASSPRTEDEAFF. For the CDR3, the DNA is TGTGCCAGCTCACCTAGGACAGAAGATGAAGCTTTCTTT.

This clonotype showed up just a few times. The chain is built from TRBV12-3 or TRBV12-4 and TRBJ2-3; D ambiguous. V gave up 2 bases and J gave up 4 bases, with 13 bases separating them. This CDR3 region has 15 residues. The CDR3 region has the DNA TGTGCCAGCAGTTTACCCCCCTCGGGCCCAGATACGCAGTATTTT. It encodes CASSLPPSGPDTQYF.

DNA of the CDR3: TGCGCCAGCAGCTTGTCGTCTAGCGGGATCTTGTACAATGAGCAGTTCTTC. Translating it yields CASSLSSSGILYNEQFF. This chain joins TRBV5-1 and TRBJ2-1; 9 nucleotides agree with TRBD2. The CDR3 is made up of 17 amino acids. Germline V gives CDR1 SGHRS, CDR2 YFSETQ. V lost 1 base, J lost 4 bases, and 9 bases stayed unmatched.

This clonotype was detected many times. CDR3 amino acids: CASKMGGRAEDTQYF. In nucleotides, the CDR3 is TGCGCCAGCAAAATGGGCGGGAGGGCCGAAGATACGCAGTATTTT. The chain uses TRBV5-1 and TRBJ2-3; 9 nucleotides line up with TRBD2. V gave up 6 bases and J gave up 5 bases; unmatched junction bases: 10. The germline V gene has CDR1 SGHRS and CDR2 YFSETQ. CDR3 length equals 15 residues.

This clonotype was found a few times. The CDR3 coding sequence is TGTGCCAGCAGCGTAGCGGGAGCAGATACGCAGTATTTT. Protein sequence: CASSVAGADTQYF. The chain joins TRBV9 to TRBJ2-3; weak D call: TRBD2 (6 bases). Germline V gives CDR1 SGDLS, CDR2 YYNGEE. This CDR3 has 13 amino acids. Trimming took 0 bases from V and 4 from J, leaving 6 bases between them.

This clonotype was detected many times. The chain combines TRBV7-9 with TRBJ2-1, with D uncertain. CDR3 length equals 12 residues. Germline loops: CDR1 SEHNR, CDR2 FQNEAQ (reference sequence). Trimming stripped 5 bases from V and 6 bases from J, with 8 bases between. The CDR3 DNA sequence: TGTGCCAGCAGCCCTCTAAGCAATGAGCAGTTCTTC. Its protein product is CASSPLSNEQFF. The full variable domain, completed using reference TRBV7-9 and TRBJ2-1, is DTGVSQNPRHKITKRGQNVTFRCDPISEHNRLYWYRQTLGQGPEFLTYFQNEAQLEKSRLLSDRFSAERPKGSFSTLEIQRTEQGDSAMYLCASSPLSNEQFFGPGTRLTVL.

V gene TRBV3-1 combines with J gene TRBJ2-3; possibly TRBD2 for D (5 bases). The CDR3 sequence is 20 residues long. Trimming took off 2 bases at V and 2 bases at J, with 26 bases between the two ends. Germline CDR1 LGHDT, CDR2 YNNKEL (reference sequence). CDR3 amino acids: CASSQNFSTGGPLYTDTQYF. The CDR3 DNA sequence: TGTGCCAGCAGCCAAAATTTTTCCACCGGAGGACCACTTTACACAGATACGCAGTATTTT.

The sample holds a few counts of this clonotype. Mismatch with germline at one junction end may stem from a read error. The gene calls are TRBV9 and TRBJ2-5; D perhaps matches TRBD2 (5 bases). In germline, CDR1 is SGDLS, CDR2 YYNGEE. The CDR3 extends over 15 amino acids. For the CDR3, the DNA is TGTGCCAGCAGCGCCTCCCCGGGCCTTTGGGAGACCCGGTACTTC. It codes for CASSASPGLWETRYF.

This chain uses TRBV29-1 with TRBJ1-2; 9 nucleotides align to TRBD1. The germline V gene encodes CDR1 SQVTM and CDR2 ANQGSEA. This CDR3 is built from 12 residues. The J segment lost 4 bases and the V segment lost 7 bases, leaving 4 bases of the junction unmatched. CDR3 DNA: TGCAGCGGGGACAGGGAGGCCTATGGCTACACCTTC. Its translation is CSGDREAYGYTF. Looking up the rest from reference TRBV29-1 and TRBJ1-2 gives the full variable domain: SAVISQKPSRDICQRGTSLTIQCQVDSQVTMMFWYRQQPGQSLTLIATANQGSEATYESGFVIDKFPISRPNLTFSTLTVSNMSPEDSSIYLCSGDREAYGYTFGSGTRLTVV.

This clonotype was picked up a small number of times. The chain links TRBV20-1 to TRBJ2-6; D is possibly TRBD1 (5 bases). The CDR3 spans 13 residues. Germline CDR1 DFQATT, CDR2 SNEGSKA (reference sequence). Between the trimmed V and J ends, which lost 4 bases and 2 bases, there was a span of 6 bases. Written as DNA, the CDR3 is TGCAGTGCTACAGGGACTGGGGCCAACGTCCTGACTTTC. Its protein is CSATGTGANVLTF.

This sequence joins TRBV20-1 and TRBJ2-3; no clear D. There are 14 residues in the CDR3. The V end was cut by 2 bases, the J end by 0 bases, with 9 bases between. The germline V gene encodes CDR1 DFQATT and CDR2 SNEGSKA (reference sequence). The CDR3 DNA reads TGCAGTGCTAGACCTTATAGGAGCACAGATACGCAGTATTTT. It specifies CSARPYRSTDTQYF.